These 4 T cell receptor beta chains share one sample of origin, sequenced in a study of CD8+ T cells in alopecia areata. Isolated RNA was reverse transcribed into cDNA used as the sequencing template. TCRdb's copy holds only in-frame clones and misses some; the assay was immunoSEQ multiplex PCR. The table records about 98,000 clones, over 40% of them present only once. The material sequenced was CD4+ T cells sorted from blood. These receptors all stem from a human donor with alopecia areata.

This clone was recorded once. The CDR3 nucleotides read TGCAGCGCGTCAAGAGCGGACACCGGGGAGCTGTTTTTT. This codes for CSASRADTGELFF. The chain recombines TRBV29-1 with TRBJ2-2, with a possible D match to TRBD2 (5 bases). Germline CDR1 is SQVTM and CDR2 is ANQGSEA. V gave up 7 bases and J gave up 3 bases, with 12 bases separating them. The CDR3 extends over 13 amino acids.

This clone has a handful of counts. This rearrangement joins TRBV2 to TRBJ2-1; D is perhaps TRBD1 (5 bases). This CDR3 region has 13 residues. Trimming stripped 4 bases from V and 5 bases from J, with 9 bases between. Per the germline V gene, CDR1 is SNHLY and CDR2 is FYNNEI. DNA for the CDR3: TGTGCCAGCAGTGTGGGGCCTGACAATGAGCAGTTCTTC. Translating it yields CASSVGPDNEQFF.

The chain couples TRBV28 to TRBJ2-5, with D possibly being TRBD1 (7 bases). Germline V gives CDR1 MDHEN, CDR2 SYDVKM. V lost 5 bases, J lost 2 bases, and 12 bases lay in between. This CDR3 contains 14 residues. The CDR3 is CASSGGTVQETQYF. The CDR3 nucleotides read TGTGCCAGCAGTGGCGGGACAGTGCAAGAGACCCAGTACTTC.

The chain employs TRBV5-1 and TRBJ2-1; D unresolved. V was clipped by 1 base and J by 1 base, with 9 bases between them. Germline V gene data show CDR1 as SGHRS and CDR2 as YFSETQ. The CDR3 is 15 amino acids. CDR3 nucleotides: TGCGCCAGCAGCTTGTCATTACAGTCCTACAATGAGCAGTTCTTC. Protein product: CASSLSLQSYNEQFF.